This TCR beta chain was observed in a study of early stage breast cancer tumors. Study overall: ER+/PR+/HER2- status applied to about 70% of the 16 invasive breast tumors. Around 10-fold was the mean read coverage per sample. Study outcomes and limitations: In about 85% of the 16 patients, blood comparison separated tumor from normal breast. Commonly generated sequences made up most enriched TCRB sequences shared between patients.

This clone came up a few times. What it binds is not known. Clones were sequenced by immunoSEQ multiplex PCR, and TCRdb holds only the in-frame ones, with some missing. The sample lists fewer than 75,000 clones, roughly 80% occurring once. The sequenced sample was blood. The TCR was taken from a person aged 25 to 39 with breast cancer.

CDR3 sequence reads: CASSPGLAGAYEQYF. CDR3 coding DNA: TGCGCCAGCAGCCCGGGACTAGCGGGAGCATACGAGCAGTACTTC. The V and J genes are TRBV5-1 and TRBJ2-7, with 14 bases fitting TRBD2. There are 15 residues in the CDR3. J lost 4 bases, V lost 4 bases, and 4 bases had no gene match. Germline-derived CDR1 and CDR2 are SGHRS and YFSETQ. Combining the CDR3 with reference TRBV5-1 and TRBJ2-7 gives the whole variable domain KAGVTQTPRYLIKTRGQQVTLSCSPISGHRSVSWYQQTPGQGLQFLFEYFSETQRNKGNFPGRFSGRQFSNSRSEMNVSTLELGDSALYLCASSPGLAGAYEQYFGPGTRLTVT.